This TCR beta chain was sequenced for a study of blood T cell repertoires in COVID-19. Across the study: There were acute and convalescent COVID-19 samples, and they came from the United States, Italy and Spain. PBMCs, B-cell-depleted T cells, or T cells were the source of the cDNA or gDNA that made up the material.

Measured with immunoSEQ multiplex PCR; TCRdb has only the in-frame clones, and not every one. The sample consists of 65,000 or so clones, 90% of them appearing once. Germline V lookup: CDR1 LNHDA, CDR2 SQIVND (reference sequence). The CDR3 spans 15 residues. V was cut by 7 bases and J by 3 bases, with 13 bases left in between. The chain is built from TRBV19 and TRBJ2-6; tentative D call: TRBD1 (6 bases). The receptor was isolated from a man aged 55 to 69 with acute or convalescent COVID-19. Sequenced input: peripheral blood. CDR3 sequence: CASTFTGFGANVLTF. Written as DNA, the CDR3 is TGTGCCAGTACTTTTACAGGGTTTGGGGCCAACGTCCTGACTTTC.